These 3 T cell receptor beta chains were sequenced from one sample in a study of blood T cell repertoires in COVID-19. Method: immunoSEQ multiplex PCR; TCRdb's copy keeps in-frame clones and lacks some. The sample lists 40,000 to 55,000 clones, roughly 89% occurring once. Material: peripheral blood. The receptors were gathered from a human donor in a cohort sampled during active COVID-19.

This chain joins TRBV27 and TRBJ2-2; D not certain. The germline V gene encodes CDR1 MNHEY and CDR2 SMNVEV (reference sequence). The CDR3 consists of 14 residues. The V end was cut by 8 bases, the J end by 3 bases, with 13 bases between. CDR3 DNA: TGTGCCAGCGCGCGGCAGTGGGACACCGGGGAGCTGTTTTTT. It encodes CASARQWDTGELFF.

This chain links TRBV2 with TRBJ2-5; 11 nucleotides line up with TRBD2. This CDR3 spans 19 amino acids. Germline values: CDR1 SNHLY, CDR2 FYNNEI. V was pared by 4 bases and J by 2 bases, with 15 bases of the junction left unmatched. The DNA of the CDR3 is TGTGCCAGCAGTGCGGAGTCTAGCGGGGGGATACGGTTACAAGAGACCCAGTACTTC. Protein product: CASSAESSGGIRLQETQYF.

The chain employs TRBV4-3 and TRBJ2-4, with 9 bases identical to TRBD1. The V and J ends lost 4 bases and 5 bases, in that order; junction bases with no gene match: 6. Germline V gene lookup returns CDR1 LGHNA and CDR2 YSLEER. The length of the CDR3 is 15 residues. CDR3 DNA: TGCGCCAGCAGCCCCCTACAGGGGGCGGAAAACATTCAGTACTTC. Translation gives CASSPLQGAENIQYF.